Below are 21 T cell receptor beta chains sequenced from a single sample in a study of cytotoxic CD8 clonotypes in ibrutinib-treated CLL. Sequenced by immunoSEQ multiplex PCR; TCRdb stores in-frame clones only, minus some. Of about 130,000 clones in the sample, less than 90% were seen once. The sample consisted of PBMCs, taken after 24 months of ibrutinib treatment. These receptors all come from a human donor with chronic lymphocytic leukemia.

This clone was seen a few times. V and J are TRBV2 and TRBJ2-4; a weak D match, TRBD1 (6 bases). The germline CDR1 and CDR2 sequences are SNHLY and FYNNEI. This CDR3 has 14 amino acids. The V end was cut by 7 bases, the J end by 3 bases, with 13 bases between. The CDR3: CASTPGVDKNIQYF. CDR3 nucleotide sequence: TGTGCCAGCACCCCAGGGGTAGACAAAAACATTCAGTACTTC.

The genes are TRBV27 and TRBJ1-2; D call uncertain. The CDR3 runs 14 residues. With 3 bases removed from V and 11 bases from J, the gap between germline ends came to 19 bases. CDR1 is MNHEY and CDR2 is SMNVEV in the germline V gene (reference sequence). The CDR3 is CASSFGPQIQTYTF. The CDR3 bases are TGTGCCAGCAGTTTTGGGCCGCAAATACAGACTTACACCTTC.

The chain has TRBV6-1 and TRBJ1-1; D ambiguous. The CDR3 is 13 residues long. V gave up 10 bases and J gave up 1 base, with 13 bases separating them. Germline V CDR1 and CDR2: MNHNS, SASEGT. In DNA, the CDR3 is TGTGCCACCCTGCCACCGGGGAACACTGAAGCTTTCTTT. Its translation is CATLPPGNTEAFF.

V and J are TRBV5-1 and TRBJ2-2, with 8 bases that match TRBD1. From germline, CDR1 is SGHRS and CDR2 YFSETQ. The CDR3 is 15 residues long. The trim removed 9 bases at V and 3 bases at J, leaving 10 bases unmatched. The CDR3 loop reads CATRGRPSDTGELFF. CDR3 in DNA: TGCGCCACCAGGGGGCGCCCCTCGGACACCGGGGAGCTGTTTTTT. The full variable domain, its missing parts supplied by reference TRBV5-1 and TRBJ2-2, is KAGVTQTPRYLIKTRGQQVTLSCSPISGHRSVSWYQQTPGQGLQFLFEYFSETQRNKGNFPGRFSGRQFSNSRSEMNVSTLELGDSALYLCATRGRPSDTGELFFGEGSRLTVL.

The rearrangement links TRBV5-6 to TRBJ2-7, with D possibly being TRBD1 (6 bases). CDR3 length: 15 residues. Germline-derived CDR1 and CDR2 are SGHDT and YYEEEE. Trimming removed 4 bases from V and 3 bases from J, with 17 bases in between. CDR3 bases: TGTGCCAGCAGCCCCTGGGACAAGGGTAACTACGAGCAGTACTTC. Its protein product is CASSPWDKGNYEQYF.

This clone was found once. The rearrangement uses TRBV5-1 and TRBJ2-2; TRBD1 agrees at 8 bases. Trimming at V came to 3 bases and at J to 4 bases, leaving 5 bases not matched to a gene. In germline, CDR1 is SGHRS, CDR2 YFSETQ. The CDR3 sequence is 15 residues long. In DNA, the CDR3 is TGCGCCAGCAGCTACGGACAGGGCGGCACCGGGGAGCTGTTTTTT. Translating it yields CASSYGQGGTGELFF. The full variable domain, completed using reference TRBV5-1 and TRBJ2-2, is KAGVTQTPRYLIKTRGQQVTLSCSPISGHRSVSWYQQTPGQGLQFLFEYFSETQRNKGNFPGRFSGRQFSNSRSEMNVSTLELGDSALYLCASSYGQGGTGELFFGEGSRLTVL.

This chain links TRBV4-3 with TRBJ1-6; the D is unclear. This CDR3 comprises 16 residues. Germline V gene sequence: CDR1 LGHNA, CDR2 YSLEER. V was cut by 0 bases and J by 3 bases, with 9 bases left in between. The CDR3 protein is CASSQESSDYNSPLHF. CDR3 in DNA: TGCGCCAGCAGCCAAGAGTCATCAGACTATAATTCACCCCTCCACTTT.

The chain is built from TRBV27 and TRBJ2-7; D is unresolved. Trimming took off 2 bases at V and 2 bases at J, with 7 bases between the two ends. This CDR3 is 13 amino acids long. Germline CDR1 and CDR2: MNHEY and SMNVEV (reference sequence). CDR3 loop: CASSLGPTYEQYF. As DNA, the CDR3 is TGTGCCAGCAGTTTAGGACCTACCTACGAGCAGTACTTC.

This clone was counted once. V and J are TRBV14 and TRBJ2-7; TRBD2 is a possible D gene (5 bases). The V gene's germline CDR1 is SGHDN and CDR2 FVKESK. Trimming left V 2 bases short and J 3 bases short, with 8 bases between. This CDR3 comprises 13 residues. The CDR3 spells CASSQLAGYEQYF. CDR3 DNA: TGTGCCAGCAGCCAACTAGCCGGCTACGAGCAGTACTTC.

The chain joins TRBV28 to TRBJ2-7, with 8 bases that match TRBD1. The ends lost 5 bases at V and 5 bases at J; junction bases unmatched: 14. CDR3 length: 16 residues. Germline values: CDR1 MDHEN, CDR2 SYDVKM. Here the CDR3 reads CASSESQGAKRNEQYF. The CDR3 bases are TGTGCCAGCAGTGAGAGCCAGGGGGCGAAAAGGAACGAGCAGTACTTC.

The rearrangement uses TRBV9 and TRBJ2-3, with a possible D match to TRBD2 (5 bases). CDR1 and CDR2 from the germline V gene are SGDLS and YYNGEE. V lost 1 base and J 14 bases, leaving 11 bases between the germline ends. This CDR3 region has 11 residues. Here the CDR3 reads CASSVQREMYF. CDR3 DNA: TGTGCCAGCAGCGTACAGAGGGAGATGTATTTT.

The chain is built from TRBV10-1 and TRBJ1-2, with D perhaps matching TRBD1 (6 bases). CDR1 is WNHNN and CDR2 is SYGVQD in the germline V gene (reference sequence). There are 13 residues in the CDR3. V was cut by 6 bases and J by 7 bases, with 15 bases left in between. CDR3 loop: CASSATRGGGYTF. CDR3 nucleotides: TGCGCCAGCAGCGCCACCAGGGGCGGTGGCTACACCTTC.

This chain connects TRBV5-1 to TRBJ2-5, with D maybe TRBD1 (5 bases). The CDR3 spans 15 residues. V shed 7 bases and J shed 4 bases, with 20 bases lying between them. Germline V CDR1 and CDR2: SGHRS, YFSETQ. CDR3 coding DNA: TGCGCCAGCCAACTGAGCGCAGGGAAATCAGAGACCCAGTACTTC. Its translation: CASQLSAGKSETQYF.

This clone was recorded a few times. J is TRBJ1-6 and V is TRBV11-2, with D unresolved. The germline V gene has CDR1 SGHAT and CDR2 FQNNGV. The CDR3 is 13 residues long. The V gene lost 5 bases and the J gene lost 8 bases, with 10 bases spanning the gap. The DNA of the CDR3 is TGTGCCAGCAGCCGTCAACGGGATTCACCCCTCCACTTT. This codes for CASSRQRDSPLHF.

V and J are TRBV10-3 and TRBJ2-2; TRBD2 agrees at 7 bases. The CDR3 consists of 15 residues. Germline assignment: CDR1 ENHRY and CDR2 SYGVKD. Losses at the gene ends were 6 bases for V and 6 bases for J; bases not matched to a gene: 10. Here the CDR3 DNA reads TGTGCCATCAGGTTCGGGGGAGGGGACGCCGGGGAGCTGTTTTTT. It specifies CAIRFGGGDAGELFF.

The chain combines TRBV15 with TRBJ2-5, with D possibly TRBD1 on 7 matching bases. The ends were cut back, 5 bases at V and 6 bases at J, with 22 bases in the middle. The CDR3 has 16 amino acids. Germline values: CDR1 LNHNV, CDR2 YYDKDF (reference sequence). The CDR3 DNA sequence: TGTGCCACCAGCCAGTGGGACACCAGGGGGGTTCAGACCCAGTACTTC. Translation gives CATSQWDTRGVQTQYF.

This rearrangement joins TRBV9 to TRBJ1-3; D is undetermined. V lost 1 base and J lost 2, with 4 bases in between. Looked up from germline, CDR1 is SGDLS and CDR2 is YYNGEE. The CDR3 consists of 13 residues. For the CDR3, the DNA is TGTGCCAGCAGCGTACTCCCTGGAAACACCATATATTTT. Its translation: CASSVLPGNTIYF.

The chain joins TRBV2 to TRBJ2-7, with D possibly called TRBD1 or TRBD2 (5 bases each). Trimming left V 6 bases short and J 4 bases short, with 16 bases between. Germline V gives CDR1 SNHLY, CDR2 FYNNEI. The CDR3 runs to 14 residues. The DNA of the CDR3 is TGTGCCAGCAGGCGCCGGGACGTAGGATACGAGCAGTACTTC. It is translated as CASRRRDVGYEQYF.

CDR3 in DNA: TGTGCCTGGGAAGCGGGGTCCTACGAGCAGTACTTC. It is translated as CAWEAGSYEQYF. This rearrangement joins TRBV30 to TRBJ2-7; 7 bases match TRBD2. The CDR3 runs 12 residues. Germline CDR1 GTSNPN, CDR2 SVGIG (reference sequence). V shed 5 bases and J 1 base; nucleotides not matched to a gene: 2.

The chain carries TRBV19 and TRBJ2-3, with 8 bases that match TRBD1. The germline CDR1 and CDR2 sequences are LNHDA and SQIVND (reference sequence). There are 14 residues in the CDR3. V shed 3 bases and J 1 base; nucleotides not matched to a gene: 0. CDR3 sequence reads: CASSMGQGTDTQYF. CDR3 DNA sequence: TGTGCCAGTAGTATGGGACAGGGCACAGATACGCAGTATTTT.

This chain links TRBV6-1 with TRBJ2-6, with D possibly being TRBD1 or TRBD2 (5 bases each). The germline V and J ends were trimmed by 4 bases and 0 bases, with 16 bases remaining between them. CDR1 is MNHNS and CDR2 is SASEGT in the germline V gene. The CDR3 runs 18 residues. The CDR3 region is CASSARRLRGSGANVLTF. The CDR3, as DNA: TGTGCCAGCAGTGCTAGGAGACTGAGGGGCTCTGGGGCCAACGTCCTGACTTTC.